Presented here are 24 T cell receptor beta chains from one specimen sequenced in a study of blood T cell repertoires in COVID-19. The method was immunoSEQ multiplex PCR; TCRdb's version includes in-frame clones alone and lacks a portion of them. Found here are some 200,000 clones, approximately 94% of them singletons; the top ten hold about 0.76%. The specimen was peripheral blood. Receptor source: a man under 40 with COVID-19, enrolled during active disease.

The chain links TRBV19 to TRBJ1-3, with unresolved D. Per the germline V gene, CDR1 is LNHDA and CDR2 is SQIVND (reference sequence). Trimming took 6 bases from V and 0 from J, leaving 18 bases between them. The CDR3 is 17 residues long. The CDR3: CASSRDPRGSSGNTIYF. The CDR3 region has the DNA TGTGCCAGTAGCCGTGACCCGCGGGGTTCCTCTGGAAACACCATATATTTT.

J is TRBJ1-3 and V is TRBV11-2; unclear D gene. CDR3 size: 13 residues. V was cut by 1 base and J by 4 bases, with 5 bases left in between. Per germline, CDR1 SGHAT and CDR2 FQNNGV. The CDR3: CASSLVQGNTIYF. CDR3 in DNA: TGTGCCAGCAGCTTAGTGCAGGGAAACACCATATATTTT.

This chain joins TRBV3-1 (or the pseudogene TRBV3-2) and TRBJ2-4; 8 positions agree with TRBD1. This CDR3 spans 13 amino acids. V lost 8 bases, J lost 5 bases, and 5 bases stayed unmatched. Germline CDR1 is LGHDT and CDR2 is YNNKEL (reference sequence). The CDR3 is CASYHRGENIQYF. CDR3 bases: TGTGCCAGCTACCACAGGGGGGAAAACATTCAGTACTTC.

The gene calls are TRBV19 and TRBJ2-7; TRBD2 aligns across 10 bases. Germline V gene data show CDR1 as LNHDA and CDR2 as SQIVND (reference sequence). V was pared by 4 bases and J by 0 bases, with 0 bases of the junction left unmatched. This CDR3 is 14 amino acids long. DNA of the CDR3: TGTGCCAGTAGTAGACTAGCGGGCTCCTACGAGCAGTACTTC. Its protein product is CASSRLAGSYEQYF.

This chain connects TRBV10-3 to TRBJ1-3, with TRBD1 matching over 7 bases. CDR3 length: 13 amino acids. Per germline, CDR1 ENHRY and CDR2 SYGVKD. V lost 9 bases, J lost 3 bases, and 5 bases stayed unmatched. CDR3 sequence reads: CAMTGRRGNTIYF. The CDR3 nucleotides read TGTGCCATGACAGGGAGACGTGGAAACACCATATATTTT.

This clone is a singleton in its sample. CDR3 bases: TGTGCCAGTAGTATCCGACAGGGAGCCCCCTACGAGCAGTACTTC. Protein: CASSIRQGAPYEQYF. The gene calls are TRBV19 and TRBJ2-7, with 7 bases matching TRBD1. CDR1 is LNHDA, CDR2 SQIVND, per germline (reference sequence). The CDR3 length is 15 residues. V dropped 3 bases and J dropped 2; count of bases not matched to a gene: 7.

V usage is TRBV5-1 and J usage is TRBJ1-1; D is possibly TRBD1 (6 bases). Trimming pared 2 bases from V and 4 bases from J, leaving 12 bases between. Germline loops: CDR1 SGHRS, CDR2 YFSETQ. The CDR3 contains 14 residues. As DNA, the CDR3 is TGCGCCAGCAGCTTAACTACAGGGAGCACTGAAGCTTTCTTT. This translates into CASSLTTGSTEAFF.

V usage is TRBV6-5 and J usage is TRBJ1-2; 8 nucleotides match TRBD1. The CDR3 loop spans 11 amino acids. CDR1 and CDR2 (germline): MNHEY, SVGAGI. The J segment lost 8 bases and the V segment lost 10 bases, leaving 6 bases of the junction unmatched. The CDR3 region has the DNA TGTGCCAACCAGGGGGCGCGCGGCTACACCTTC. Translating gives CANQGARGYTF.

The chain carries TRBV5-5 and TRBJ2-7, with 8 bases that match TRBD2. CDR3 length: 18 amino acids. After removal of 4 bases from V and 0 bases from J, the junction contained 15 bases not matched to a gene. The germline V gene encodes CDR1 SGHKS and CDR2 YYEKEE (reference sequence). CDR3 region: CASSQPAGGRKSSYEQYF. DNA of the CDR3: TGTGCCAGCAGCCAACCCGCTGGCGGGAGGAAGAGCTCCTACGAGCAGTACTTC. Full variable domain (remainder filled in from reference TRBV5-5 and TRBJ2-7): DAGVTQSPTHLIKTRGQQVTLRCSPISGHKSVSWYQQVLGQGPQFIFQYYEKEERGRGNFPDRFSARQFPNYSSELNVNALLLGDSALYLCASSQPAGGRKSSYEQYFGPGTRLTVT.

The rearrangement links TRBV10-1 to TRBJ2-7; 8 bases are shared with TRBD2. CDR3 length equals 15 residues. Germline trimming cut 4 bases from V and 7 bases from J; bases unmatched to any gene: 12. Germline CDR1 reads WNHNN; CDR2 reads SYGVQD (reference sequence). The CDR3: CASSVSGAQAGEQYF. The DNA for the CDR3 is TGCGCCAGCAGTGTTAGCGGGGCCCAGGCGGGTGAGCAGTACTTC.

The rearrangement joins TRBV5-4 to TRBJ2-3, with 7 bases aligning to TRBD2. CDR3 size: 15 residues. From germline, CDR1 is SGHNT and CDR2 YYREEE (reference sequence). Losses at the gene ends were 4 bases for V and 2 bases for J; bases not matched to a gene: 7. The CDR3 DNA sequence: TGTGCCAGCAGCCGTTGGAGCGGGGCCACAGATACGCAGTATTTT. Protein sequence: CASSRWSGATDTQYF.

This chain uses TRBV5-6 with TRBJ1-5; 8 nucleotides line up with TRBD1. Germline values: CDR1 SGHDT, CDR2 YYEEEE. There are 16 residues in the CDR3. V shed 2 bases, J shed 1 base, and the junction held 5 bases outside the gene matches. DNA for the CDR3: TGTGCCAGCAGCTTTTGGACAGGGCTAAGCAATCAGCCCCAGCATTTT. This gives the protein CASSFWTGLSNQPQHF. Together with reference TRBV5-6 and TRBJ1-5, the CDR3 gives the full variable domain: DAGVTQSPTHLIKTRGQQVTLRCSPKSGHDTVSWYQQALGQGPQFIFQYYEEEERQRGNFPDRFSGHQFPNYSSELNVNALLLGDSALYLCASSFWTGLSNQPQHFGDGTRLSIL.

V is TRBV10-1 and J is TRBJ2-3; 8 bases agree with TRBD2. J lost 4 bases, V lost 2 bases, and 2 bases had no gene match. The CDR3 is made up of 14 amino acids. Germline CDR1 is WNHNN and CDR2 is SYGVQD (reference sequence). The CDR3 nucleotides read TGCGCCAGCAGTGAGGGTAGCGGGGCAGATACGCAGTATTTT. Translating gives CASSEGSGADTQYF.

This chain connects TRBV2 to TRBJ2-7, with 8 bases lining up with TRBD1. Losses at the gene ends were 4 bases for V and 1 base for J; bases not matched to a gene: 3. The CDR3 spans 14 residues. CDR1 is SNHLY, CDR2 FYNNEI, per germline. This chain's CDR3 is CASSAGQASYEQYF. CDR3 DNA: TGTGCCAGCAGTGCGGGACAGGCTTCCTACGAGCAGTACTTC.

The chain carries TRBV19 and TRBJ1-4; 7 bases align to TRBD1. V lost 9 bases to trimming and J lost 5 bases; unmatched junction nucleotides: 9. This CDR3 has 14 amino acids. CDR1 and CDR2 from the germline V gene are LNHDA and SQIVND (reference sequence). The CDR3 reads CASSYLTGNEKLFF. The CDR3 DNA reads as TGTGCCAGCTCATATTTGACAGGGAATGAAAAACTGTTTTTT.

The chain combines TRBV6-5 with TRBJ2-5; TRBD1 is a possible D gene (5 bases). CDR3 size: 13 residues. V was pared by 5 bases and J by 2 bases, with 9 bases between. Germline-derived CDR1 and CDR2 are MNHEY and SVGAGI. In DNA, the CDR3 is TGTGCCAGCAGTCGGGCAGGGCAAGAGACCCAGTACTTC. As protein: CASSRAGQETQYF.

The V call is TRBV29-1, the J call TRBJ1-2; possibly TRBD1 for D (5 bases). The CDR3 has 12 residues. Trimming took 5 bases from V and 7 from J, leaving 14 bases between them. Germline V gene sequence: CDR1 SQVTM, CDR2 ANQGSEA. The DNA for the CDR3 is TGCAGCGTTCCCAATGGGGGGGGTGGCTACACCTTC. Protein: CSVPNGGGGYTF.

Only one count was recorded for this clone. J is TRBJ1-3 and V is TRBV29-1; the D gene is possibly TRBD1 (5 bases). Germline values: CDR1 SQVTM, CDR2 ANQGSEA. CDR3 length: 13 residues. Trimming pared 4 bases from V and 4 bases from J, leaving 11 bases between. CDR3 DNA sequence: TGCAGCGTTGCTATGGCAGGGGGAAACACCATATATTTT. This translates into CSVAMAGGNTIYF.

The CDR3 region has the DNA TGTGCCAGCACCTGGACTAACGCGAACACCGGGGAGCTGTTTTTT. This codes for CASTWTNANTGELFF. V and J are TRBV6-6 and TRBJ2-2; possibly TRBD2 for D (6 bases). Germline values: CDR1 MNHNY, CDR2 SVGAGI (reference sequence). Trimming stripped 7 bases from V and 0 bases from J, with 12 bases between. CDR3 size: 15 residues.

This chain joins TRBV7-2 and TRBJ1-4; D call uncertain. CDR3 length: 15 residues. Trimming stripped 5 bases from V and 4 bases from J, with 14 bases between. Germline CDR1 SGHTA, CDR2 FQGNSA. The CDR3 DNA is TGTGCCAGCAGCGTCGATGCGCGGGTTAATGAAAAACTGTTTTTT. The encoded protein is CASSVDARVNEKLFF.

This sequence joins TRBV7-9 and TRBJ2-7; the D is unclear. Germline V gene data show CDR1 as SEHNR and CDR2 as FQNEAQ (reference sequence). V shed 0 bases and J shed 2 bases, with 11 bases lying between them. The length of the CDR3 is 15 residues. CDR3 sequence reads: CASSLAPDITYEQYF. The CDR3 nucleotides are TGTGCCAGCAGCTTAGCCCCTGACATCACCTACGAGCAGTACTTC.

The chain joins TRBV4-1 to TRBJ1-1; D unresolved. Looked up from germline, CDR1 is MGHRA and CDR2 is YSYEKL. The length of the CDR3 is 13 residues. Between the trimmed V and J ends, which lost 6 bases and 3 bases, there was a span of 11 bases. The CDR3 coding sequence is TGCGCCAGCAGTCAACCTGGCCACACTGAAGCTTTCTTT. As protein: CASSQPGHTEAFF.

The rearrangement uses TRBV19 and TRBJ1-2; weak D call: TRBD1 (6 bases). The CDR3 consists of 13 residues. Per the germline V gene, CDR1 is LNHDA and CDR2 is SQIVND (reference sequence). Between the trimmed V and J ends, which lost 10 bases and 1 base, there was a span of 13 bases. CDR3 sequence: CATSTGGNYGYTF. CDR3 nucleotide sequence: TGTGCCACTTCGACAGGAGGTAACTATGGCTACACCTTC. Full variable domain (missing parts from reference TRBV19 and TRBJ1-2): DGGITQSPKYLFRKEGQNVTLSCEQNLNHDAMYWYRQDPGQGLRLIYYSQIVNDFQKGDIAEGYSVSREKKESFPLTVTSAQKNPTAFYLCATSTGGNYGYTFGSGTRLTVV.

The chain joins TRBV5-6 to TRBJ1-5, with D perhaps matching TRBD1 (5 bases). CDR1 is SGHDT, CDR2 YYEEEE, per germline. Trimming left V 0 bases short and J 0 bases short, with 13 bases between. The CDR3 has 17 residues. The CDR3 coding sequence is TGTGCCAGCAGCTTGGGCCAGACAGCTTATAGCAATCAGCCCCAGCATTTT. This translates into CASSLGQTAYSNQPQHF.